Listed below are T cell receptor beta chains from one sample, sequenced in a study of blood T cell repertoires in COVID-19. Repertoires were generated with immunoSEQ multiplex PCR, while TCRdb's copy carries only in-frame clones and drops some. The table has hundreds of thousands of clones, around 90% seen once. The sequencing sample was made of peripheral blood. These receptors came from a woman between 25 and 40 years old with COVID-19, enrolled during active disease. Both conserved end residues are part of each CDR3. The order of the fields is D gene, J gene, CDR3 length, V gene, clone size, CDR3 DNA, CDR3 protein. A D gene is named only where the DNA matches it firmly. Clone size is shown for a subset of rows, as once, few, many or a class of expanded clone.

TRBD2,TRBJ2-5,15,TRBV11-2,-,TGTGCCAGCAGCCTTCGGGGGGGCCTTGGGGAGACCCAGTACTTC,CASSLRGGLGETQYF
TRBD1,TRBJ1-2,13,TRBV29-1,-,TGCAGCGTGGAAGGGACAGGCATTTATGGCTACACCTTC,CSVEGTGIYGYTF
-,TRBJ1-1,15,TRBV27,-,TGTGCCAGCAGTTTATCAGGGGCCCTTAGACCTGAAGCTTTCTTT,CASSLSGALRPEAFF
TRBD2,TRBJ2-5,17,TRBV28,-,TGTGCCACCTACCCCGCCTCTAGCGGGAGGGCCGTGGAGACCCAGTACTTC,CATYPASSGRAVETQYF
-,TRBJ1-5,15,TRBV24-1,-,TGTGCCACCAGTGATTCAAGCTCCCCCAATCAGCCCCAGCATTTT,CATSDSSSPNQPQHF
-,TRBJ2-1,15,TRBV6-4,few,TGTGCCACACGGGACATAGGCTTGGCCTACAATGAGCAGTTCTTC,CATRDIGLAYNEQFF
-,TRBJ1-5,15,TRBV3-1/TRBV3-2,-,TGTGCCAGCAGCCAAGATACTACCTTAGCGGGGCCCCAGCATTTT,CASSQDTTLAGPQHF
-,TRBJ2-1,12,TRBV27,-,TGTGCCAGCAGTTTATCCGGCAATGAGCAGTTCTTC,CASSLSGNEQFF
TRBD1,TRBJ1-1,14,TRBV6-5,once,TGTGCCAGCAGACCCCTCGACAGGGGGCCTGAAGCTTTCTTT,CASRPLDRGPEAFF
-,TRBJ2-6,15,TRBV28,-,TGTGCCAGCAGTCCCGCAGGGGCTGGGGCCAACGTCCTGACTTTC,CASSPAGAGANVLTF
-,TRBJ1-5,13,TRBV4-1,once,TGCGCCAGCAGCCAAGATTTTAGTCAGCCCCAGCATTTT,CASSQDFSQPQHF
-,TRBJ1-6,13,TRBV6-2/TRBV6-3,-,TGTGCCAGCAGTTTTACGGGGGAATCACCCCTCCACTTT,CASSFTGESPLHF
TRBD2,TRBJ2-5,20,TRBV10-3,-,TGTGCCATCAGTGAGTCATCTGGGGCTAGCGGGGGGTCGCAACAAGAGACCCAGTACTTC,CAISESSGASGGSQQETQYF
TRBD2,TRBJ2-1,16,TRBV5-1,-,TGCGCCAGCAGCTCGACGCTAGCGGTGACGAGGAATGAGCAGTTCTTC,CASSSTLAVTRNEQFF
TRBD2,TRBJ2-7,17,TRBV7-2,-,TGTGCCAGCAGCTTGGGACTAGCGGGGGCCCCCACCTACGAGCAGTACTTC,CASSLGLAGAPTYEQYF
TRBD1,TRBJ1-1,16,TRBV3-1/TRBV3-2,-,TGTGCCAGCAGTCCACTTACAGGGGTGGAGAACACTGAAGCTTTCTTT,CASSPLTGVENTEAFF
TRBD1,TRBJ2-7,13,TRBV5-6,-,TGTGCCAGCAGCGCACAGGGGGCCTACGAGCAGTACTTC,CASSAQGAYEQYF
-,TRBJ1-2,14,TRBV5-1,-,TGCGCCAGCAGCTTCTTCCAACAGGGAGATGGCTACACCTTC,CASSFFQQGDGYTF
-,TRBJ1-3,15,TRBV6-5,-,TGTGCCAGCATCCCCGGGGTGGGGTTCGGAAACACCATATATTTT,CASIPGVGFGNTIYF
TRBD1,TRBJ2-3,14,TRBV7-8,few,TGTGCCAGCAGCTTAGAGAGGGGGCCTGGTACGCAGTATTTT,CASSLERGPGTQYF
TRBD2,TRBJ2-2,16,TRBV2,once,TGTGCCAGCAGTGAATTTTTGGCGGGGGGGACCGGGGAGCTGTTTTTT,CASSEFLAGGTGELFF
TRBD2,TRBJ2-3,17,TRBV6-2/TRBV6-3,-,TGTGCCAGCAGTTACTCCCCGGGACTAGCGGACACAGATACGCAGTATTTT,CASSYSPGLADTDTQYF
TRBD1,TRBJ1-2,13,TRBV19,-,TGTGCCAGTAGTATCAGACAGGGGGATGGCTACACCTTC,CASSIRQGDGYTF
-,TRBJ2-3,17,TRBV28,once,TGTGCCAGCAGTTCGAGGGGGTGGTCCGGCAACACAGATACGCAGTATTTT,CASSSRGWSGNTDTQYF
-,TRBJ2-5,11,TRBV28,-,TGTGCCACCAACAGGGAAGAGACCCAGTACTTC,CATNREETQYF
-,TRBJ2-3,13,TRBV6-8,-,TGTGCCAGCAACGAGACTAAGAACGATACGCAGTATTTT,CASNETKNDTQYF